These T cell receptor beta chains were read from a single sample in a study of CD8 T cells in ankylosing spondylitis. From the 5' RACE reads, TCRdb called clonotypes with MiXCR, one entry per CDR3 protein. The table has about 350,000 distinct CDR3 sequences, roughly 22% seen once; the top ten hold around 13%. Sequenced: blood, either unsorted or a sorted T cell fraction (not recorded which). The receptors come from a male donor with ankylosing spondylitis or in good health (not recorded which). Each CDR3 is given with its conserved first and last residue. The D gene is left open where the match is weak. Size values are once, few and many counts, or a class for expanded clones, and some rows have none.

>few|TRBJ2-3|TRBV12-3/TRBV12-4|NA
CASSYLNADTQYF
TGTGCCAGCAGTTACCTCAACGCGGATACGCAGTATTTT
>NA|TRBJ2-1|TRBV7-8|NA
CASSPPAGHNEQFF
TGTGCCAGCAGCCCCCCAGCAGGGCACAATGAGCAGTTCTTC
>NA|TRBJ2-7|TRBV21-1|NA
CASSNGSVDEQYF
TGTGCCAGCAGCAATGGATCTGTCGATGAGCAGTACTTC
>few|TRBJ1-6|TRBV6-4|NA
CASSDLGGSSPLHF
TGTGCCAGCAGTGACCTCGGTGGCTCCTCACCCCTCCACTTT
>NA|TRBJ2-3|TRBV12-3/TRBV12-4|TRBD1
CAISPLWLGGLPTDTQYF
TGTGCCATCAGTCCATTATGGTTAGGGGGCCTACCCACAGATACGCAGTATTTT
>NA|TRBJ2-1|TRBV6-1|NA
CASSAREYNEQFF
TGTGCCAGCTCGGCCAGGGAATACAATGAGCAGTTCTTC
>few|TRBJ2-3|TRBV5-4|NA
CASSLVPPGGGTDTQYF
TGTGCCAGCAGCTTGGTGCCTCCCGGCGGGGGCACAGATACGCAGTATTTT
>NA|TRBJ1-1|TRBV5-1|NA
CASSSYTVDTEAFF
TGCGCCAGCAGCTCATATACAGTAGACACTGAAGCTTTCTTT
>many|TRBJ2-1|TRBV12-3/TRBV12-4|TRBD1
CASSLQGAYNEQFF
TGTGCCAGCAGTTTGCAGGGGGCCTACAATGAGCAGTTCTTC
>NA|TRBJ2-2|TRBV3-1|NA
CASSQGLGEAGELFF
TGTGCCAGCAGCCAAGGCTTGGGCGAGGCCGGGGAGCTGTTTTTT
>NA|TRBJ2-7|TRBV4-1|NA
CASSRLRDGVYEQYF
TGCGCCAGCAGCCGCCTCCGGGACGGGGTCTACGAGCAGTACTTC
>NA|TRBJ2-5|TRBV11-2|NA
CASSLELSETQYF
TGTGCCAGCAGCTTAGAACTATCGGAGACCCAGTACTTC
>NA|TRBJ2-2|TRBV2|NA
CATWDRKGPANTGELFF
TGTGCCACCTGGGATAGAAAGGGTCCCGCGAACACCGGGGAGCTGTTTTTT
>NA|TRBJ2-2|TRBV7-9|NA
CASSADRTGELFF
TGTGCCAGCAGCGCTGACCGAACCGGGGAGCTGTTTTTT
>few|TRBJ2-7|TRBV5-1|NA
CASSGLLEQYF
TGCGCCAGCAGCGGACTGCTCGAGCAGTACTTC
>few|TRBJ2-3|TRBV12-3/TRBV12-4|NA
CASSFFTSTDTQYF
TGTGCCAGCAGTTTCTTTACCAGCACAGATACGCAGTATTTT
>NA|TRBJ2-7|TRBV5-1|TRBD1
CASSLDRGGDEQYF
TGCGCCAGCAGCCTGGACAGGGGGGGTGACGAGCAGTACTTC
>few|TRBJ2-4|TRBV11-2|NA
CASSLGNFIQYF
TGTGCCAGCAGCTTAGGAAACTTCATTCAGTACTTC
>NA|TRBJ2-5|TRBV29-1|NA
CSVETPTDPPETQYF
TGCAGCGTTGAGACCCCGACGGACCCCCCAGAGACCCAGTACTTC
>NA|TRBJ2-1|TRBV29-1|NA
CSVRGYVGDSQFGEQFF
TGCAGCGTTCGGGGGTATGTTGGAGACAGTCAATTTGGTGAGCAGTTCTTC
>NA|TRBJ2-3|TRBV5-6|NA
CASSLIRGDTDTQYF
TGTGCCAGCAGCTTGATTAGGGGCGACACAGATACGCAGTATTTT
>few|TRBJ2-5|TRBV12-3/TRBV12-4|TRBD2
CASRDLGGVQETQYF
TGTGCCAGCAGGGACCTCGGGGGGGTCCAAGAGACCCAGTACTTC
>NA|TRBJ2-1|TRBV5-1|TRBD2
CASSLGASAGDEQFF
TGCGCCAGCAGCTTGGGGGCTAGCGCGGGGGATGAGCAGTTCTTC
>few|TRBJ1-1|TRBV12-3/TRBV12-4|NA
CASSSPTDTEAFF
TGTGCCAGCAGTTCACCCACAGACACTGAAGCTTTCTTT
>many|TRBJ2-7|TRBV12-3/TRBV12-4|NA
CASSNSLVYEQYF
TGTGCCAGCAGTAATTCCCTAGTCTACGAGCAGTACTTC
>NA|TRBJ2-4|TRBV20-1|TRBD2
CSAPGLENIQYF
TGCAGTGCACCGGGACTAGAAAACATTCAGTACTTC
>NA|TRBJ2-5|TRBV7-9|TRBD2
CASSFLGPSGERETQYF
TGTGCCAGCAGCTTCCTGGGTCCTAGCGGGGAACGTGAGACCCAGTACTTC
>NA|TRBJ2-2|TRBV5-4|TRBD2
CASSWGLAGNPGELFF
TGTGCCAGCAGCTGGGGACTAGCGGGAAACCCCGGGGAGCTGTTTTTT
>NA|TRBJ2-1|TRBV7-8|NA
CASSLGGSSVNEQFF
TGTGCCAGCAGCTTAGGAGGGTCCTCGGTCAATGAGCAGTTCTTC
>many|TRBJ2-7|TRBV10-3|TRBD1
CASRGQGYEQYF
TGTGCCTCAAGGGGACAGGGTTACGAGCAGTACTTC
>NA|TRBJ2-5|TRBV12-3/TRBV12-4|NA
CASSWTSGQETQYF
TGTGCCAGCAGCTGGACTTCTGGGCAAGAGACCCAGTACTTC
>few|TRBJ2-1|TRBV5-6|TRBD2
CASSHGLAGVSSYNEQFF
TGTGCCAGCAGCCACGGACTAGCGGGGGTTAGCTCCTACAATGAGCAGTTCTTC
>NA|TRBJ2-3|TRBV7-9|NA
CASSLVVTTDTQYF
TGTGCCAGCAGCTTAGTGGTAACCACAGATACGCAGTATTTT
>NA|TRBJ2-3|TRBV3-1|NA
CASYPFQGSTDTQYF
TGTGCCTCCTATCCATTCCAGGGGAGCACAGATACGCAGTATTTT
>few|TRBJ2-1|TRBV15|TRBD2
CATTALAGGEQFF
TGTGCCACCACCGCACTAGCGGGCGGTGAGCAGTTCTTC
>NA|TRBJ2-7|TRBV27|TRBD2
CASSLLAGDFYEQYF
TGTGCCAGCAGTTTACTAGCGGGGGATTTCTACGAGCAGTACTTC
>NA|TRBJ2-7|TRBV7-3|NA
CASSLPRTVGVYEQYF
TGTGCCAGCAGCTTACCTCGGACAGTTGGTGTGTATGAGCAGTACTTC
>NA|TRBJ2-5|TRBV11-2|NA
CASSWEGDQETQYF
TGTGCCAGCAGCTGGGAAGGAGATCAAGAGACCCAGTACTTC
>NA|TRBJ2-3|TRBV7-4|TRBD1
CASSVRDRASDTQYF
TGTGCCAGCAGCGTCCGGGACAGGGCCTCAGATACGCAGTATTTT
>many|TRBJ2-3|TRBV7-9|TRBD2
CASSPGLAADTQYF
TGTGCCAGCAGCCCCGGACTAGCCGCAGATACGCAGTATTTT
>NA|TRBJ2-1|TRBV6-1|NA
CASSEWGYDNEQFF
TGTGCCAGCAGTGAGTGGGGTTACGACAATGAGCAGTTCTTC
>NA|TRBJ2-7|TRBV20-1|TRBD1
CSATMRDRSLYEQYF
TGCAGTGCTACCATGAGGGACAGGTCCCTTTACGAGCAGTACTTC
>NA|TRBJ2-1|TRBV30|NA
CAWSGLANEQFF
TGTGCCTGGAGTGGTCTAGCGAATGAGCAGTTCTTC
>few|TRBJ2-1|TRBV12-3/TRBV12-4|TRBD2
CASSLAGGTNEQFF
TGTGCCAGCAGTTTAGCGGGGGGGACCAATGAGCAGTTCTTC
>few|TRBJ2-7|TRBV12-3/TRBV12-4|TRBD1
CASSPAGTGDEQYF
TGTGCCAGCAGTCCGGCCGGGACAGGGGACGAGCAGTACTTC
>NA|TRBJ2-7|TRBV27|TRBD1
CASSPNLDRVDGPDEQYF
TGTGCCAGCAGTCCCAATTTGGACAGGGTGGACGGCCCGGACGAGCAGTACTTC